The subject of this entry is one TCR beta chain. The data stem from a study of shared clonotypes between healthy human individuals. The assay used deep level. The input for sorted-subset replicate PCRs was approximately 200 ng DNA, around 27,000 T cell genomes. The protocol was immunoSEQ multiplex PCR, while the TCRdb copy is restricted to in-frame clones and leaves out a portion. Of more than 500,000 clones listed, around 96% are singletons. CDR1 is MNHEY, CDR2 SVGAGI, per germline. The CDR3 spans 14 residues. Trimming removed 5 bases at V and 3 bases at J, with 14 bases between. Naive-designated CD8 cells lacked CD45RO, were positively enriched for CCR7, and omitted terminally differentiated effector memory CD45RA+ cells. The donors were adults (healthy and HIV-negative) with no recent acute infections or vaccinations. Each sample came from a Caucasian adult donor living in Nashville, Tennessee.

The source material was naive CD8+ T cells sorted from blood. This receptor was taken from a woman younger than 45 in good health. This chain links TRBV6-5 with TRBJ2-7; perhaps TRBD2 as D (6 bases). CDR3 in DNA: TGTGCCAGCAGTCTCTCGGGAGTAGGCTACGAGCAGTACTTC. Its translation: CASSLSGVGYEQYF.